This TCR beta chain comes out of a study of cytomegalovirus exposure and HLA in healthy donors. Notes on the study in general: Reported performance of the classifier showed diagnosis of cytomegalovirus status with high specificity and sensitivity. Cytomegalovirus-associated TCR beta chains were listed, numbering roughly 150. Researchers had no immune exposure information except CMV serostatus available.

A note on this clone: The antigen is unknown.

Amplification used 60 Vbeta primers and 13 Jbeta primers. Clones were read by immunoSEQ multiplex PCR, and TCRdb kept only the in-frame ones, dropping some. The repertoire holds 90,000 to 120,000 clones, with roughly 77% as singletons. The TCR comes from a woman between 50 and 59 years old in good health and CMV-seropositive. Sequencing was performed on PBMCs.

CDR3 amino acids: CASSTGKGYEQYF. CDR3 DNA: TGCGCCAGCAGCACGGGGAAGGGCTACGAGCAGTACTTC. The J gene is TRBJ2-7, the V gene TRBV4-1; possibly TRBD2 for D (5 bases). This CDR3 region has 13 residues. Trimming shortened V by 5 bases and J by 3 bases, and 11 bases separated the two germline ends. Looked up from germline, CDR1 is MGHRA and CDR2 is YSYEKL.